Listed below are T cell receptor beta chains from one sample, sequenced in a study of blood T cell repertoires in COVID-19. The assay was immunoSEQ multiplex PCR, and TCRdb's table has in-frame clones only and misses some. This table has 250,000 to 300,000 clones, about nine tenths appearing once. The material sequenced was peripheral blood. The receptor set was obtained from a woman in her twenties or thirties with COVID-19, enrolled during active disease. Both conserved end residues are part of each CDR3. The D gene is left open where the match is weak. Clone size is given for some rows only: seen once, a few or many times, or a class if the clone is expanded.

size	D	J	V	CDR3	DNA
.	.	TRBJ2-7	TRBV5-4	CASSFSSYEQYF	TGTGCCAGCAGCTTTTCATCCTACGAGCAGTACTTC
.	TRBD2	TRBJ2-1	TRBV10-3	CTISESKAGGPIEQFF	TGTACCATCAGTGAGTCTAAAGCGGGAGGGCCGATTGAGCAGTTCTTC
.	TRBD1	TRBJ2-5	TRBV5-6	CASSRIGTEETQYF	TGTGCCAGCAGCCGGATAGGGACAGAAGAGACCCAGTACTTC
.	TRBD2	TRBJ2-2	TRBV24-1	CATASGRKDTGELFF	TGTGCCACCGCTAGCGGGAGGAAGGACACCGGGGAGCTGTTTTTT
.	.	TRBJ1-4	TRBV19	CASMRKIGEKLFF	TGTGCCAGTATGCGGAAGATTGGTGAAAAACTGTTTTTT
.	TRBD2	TRBJ2-1	TRBV6-6	CASSPGTSGRTRQFF	TGTGCCAGCAGTCCCGGGACTAGCGGGAGAACACGACAGTTCTTC
few	.	TRBJ1-3	TRBV6-1	CASSEARPEATIYF	TGTGCCAGCAGTGAAGCACGGCCGGAGGCCACCATATATTTT
.	.	TRBJ2-2	TRBV28	CASSFRRHTGELFF	TGTGCCAGCAGTTTTCGGAGACACACCGGGGAGCTGTTTTTT
.	.	TRBJ2-7	TRBV6-5	CASSRGPAREQYF	TGTGCCAGCAGTCGCGGGCCTGCCCGCGAGCAGTACTTC
.	.	TRBJ2-7	TRBV27	CASSLGAGYEQYF	TGTGCCAGCAGTTTAGGGGCGGGATACGAGCAGTACTTC
.	TRBD2	TRBJ2-5	TRBV7-2	CASSWLLAETQYF	TGTGCCAGCAGCTGGCTACTAGCGGAGACCCAGTACTTC
.	.	TRBJ1-2	TRBV9	CASSPQVRLKSYGYTF	TGTGCCAGCAGCCCCCAGGTCAGGTTGAAGAGCTATGGCTACACCTTC
.	.	TRBJ2-2	TRBV29-1	CSVELNTGELFF	TGCAGCGTTGAACTGAACACCGGGGAGCTGTTTTTT
.	.	TRBJ1-1	TRBV24-1	CATSDRGNTEAFF	TGTGCCACCAGTGACAGAGGAAACACTGAAGCTTTCTTT
once	TRBD1	TRBJ2-3	TRBV5-1	CASRGDSQGADTQYF	TGCGCCAGCAGGGGGGATTCGCAGGGGGCAGATACGCAGTATTTT
.	.	TRBJ1-6	TRBV28	CASRRRNSPLHF	TGTGCCAGCAGACGGAGAAATTCACCCCTCCACTTT
.	.	TRBJ1-1	TRBV21-1	CATIRGKNTEAFF	TGTGCCACCATCAGGGGGAAGAACACTGAAGCTTTCTTT
.	TRBD2	TRBJ2-7	TRBV19	CASSPLADFYEQYF	TGTGCCAGTAGTCCTCTAGCGGATTTCTACGAGCAGTACTTC
.	TRBD1	TRBJ2-7	TRBV19	CASSMQQGVGEQYF	TGTGCCAGTAGTATGCAACAGGGGGTGGGTGAGCAGTACTTC
.	.	TRBJ1-4	TRBV28	CASSLSRTGRVTNEKLFF	TGTGCCAGCAGTTTATCCCGTACAGGGAGGGTAACTAATGAAAAACTGTTTTTT
.	.	TRBJ2-2	TRBV4-3	CASSLDRSNTGELFF	TGCGCCAGCAGCCTCGACAGGTCGAACACCGGGGAGCTGTTTTTT
.	.	TRBJ2-2	TRBV30	CAWSLSAAGELFF	TGTGCCTGGAGTCTGTCAGCGGCCGGGGAGCTGTTTTTT
.	.	TRBJ1-2	TRBV15	CATSREDRKAGGYTF	TGTGCCACCAGCAGAGAAGACAGGAAGGCAGGAGGCTACACCTTC
.	.	TRBJ2-3	TRBV7-2	CASSFSGHTDTQYF	TGTGCCAGCAGCTTTAGCGGACACACAGATACGCAGTATTTT
few	TRBD1	TRBJ1-5	TRBV4-1	CASRRTGDFNQPQHF	TGCGCCAGCAGGCGGACAGGGGACTTCAATCAGCCCCAGCATTTT
.	.	TRBJ2-1	TRBV7-2	CASSLRGSSYNEQFF	TGTGCCAGCAGCTTAAGGGGGTCTTCCTACAATGAGCAGTTCTTC
.	TRBD1	TRBJ1-3	TRBV6-5	CASRQGSGNTIYF	TGTGCCAGCAGACAGGGGAGTGGAAACACCATATATTTT
.	TRBD1	TRBJ1-2	TRBV5-4	CASSTPDRSFYGYTF	TGTGCCAGCAGCACACCGGACAGGTCATTCTATGGCTACACCTTC
.	TRBD2	TRBJ2-1	TRBV19	CASSIAIAGGRYNEQFF	TGTGCCAGTAGTATAGCCATAGCGGGAGGGCGGTACAATGAGCAGTTCTTC
.	TRBD1	TRBJ2-2	TRBV7-9	CASSLRDSYTGELFF	TGTGCCAGCAGCCTTCGGGACAGTTACACCGGGGAGCTGTTTTTT
.	.	TRBJ2-5	TRBV5-4	CASSLTGNQETQYF	TGTGCCAGCAGCTTGACAGGGAATCAAGAGACCCAGTACTTC
.	TRBD1	TRBJ2-1	TRBV7-8	CASSTSMDRYNEQFF	TGTGCCAGCAGTACTAGTATGGACAGGTACAATGAGCAGTTCTTC
.	TRBD1	TRBJ2-7	TRBV5-1	CASSSGQGSYEQYF	TGCGCCAGCAGCTCAGGACAGGGCTCCTACGAGCAGTACTTC
.	.	TRBJ2-7	TRBV10-3	CAITGPGTEQYF	TGTGCCATCACAGGACCTGGGACTGAGCAGTACTTC
.	.	TRBJ2-7	TRBV13	CASSFTGYEQYF	TGTGCCAGCAGCTTTACAGGGTACGAGCAGTACTTC
.	.	TRBJ1-5	TRBV19	CASSHRDNQPQHF	TGTGCCAGTAGTCACAGGGACAATCAGCCCCAGCATTTT
.	TRBD2	TRBJ2-1	TRBV29-1	CSVRDYTLYEQFF	TGCAGCGTCCGGGACTACACGCTCTATGAGCAGTTCTTC
once	TRBD1	TRBJ1-3	TRBV7-8	CASRHRGSGNTIYF	TGTGCCAGCAGACACAGGGGTTCTGGAAACACCATATATTTT
.	TRBD2	TRBJ2-1	TRBV5-4	CASSGTSGSSYNEQFF	TGTGCCAGCAGCGGGACTAGCGGGAGCTCCTACAATGAGCAGTTCTTC
.	TRBD1	TRBJ2-1	TRBV19	CASSIRITGRPANRGGEQFF	TGTGCCAGTAGTATCAGAATCACAGGACGACCCGCTAACAGGGGCGGTGAGCAGTTCTTC
.	.	TRBJ2-1	TRBV30	CAWRRSYNEQFF	TGTGCCTGGAGGAGGAGCTACAATGAGCAGTTCTTC
few	.	TRBJ1-4	TRBV21-1	CASNRGHVDEKLFF	TGTGCCAGCAACAGGGGACACGTCGATGAAAAACTGTTTTTT
.	.	TRBJ1-1	TRBV10-1	CASSESRGNTEAFF	TGCGCCAGCAGTGAGAGTAGGGGCAACACTGAAGCTTTCTTT
.	.	TRBJ1-5	TRBV29-1	CSVAGSEGSNQPQHF	TGCAGCGTTGCGGGGAGCGAAGGTAGCAATCAGCCCCAGCATTTT
once	.	TRBJ2-7	TRBV6-1	CASSEVGGTYEQYF	TGTGCCAGCAGTGAAGTCGGCGGGACCTACGAGCAGTACTTC
.	.	TRBJ1-2	TRBV4-3	CASSQAPPGLRGLSGYTF	TGCGCCAGCAGCCAAGCCCCACCCGGGTTGCGGGGGCTGAGTGGCTACACCTTC
.	.	TRBJ2-7	TRBV25-1	CASSGVGYEQYF	TGTGCCAGCAGCGGAGTTGGCTACGAGCAGTACTTC
.	.	TRBJ2-1	TRBV6-5	CASSGGGNEQFF	TGTGCCAGCAGCGGAGGAGGCAATGAGCAGTTCTTC
.	TRBD2	TRBJ2-7	TRBV4-3	CASSPGLADYEQYF	TGCGCCAGCAGCCCCGGACTAGCGGATTACGAGCAGTACTTC
.	.	TRBJ1-1	TRBV3-1/TRBV3-2	CASSHRGGPEAFF	TGTGCCAGCAGCCACAGGGGTGGTCCTGAAGCTTTCTTT